This T cell receptor beta chain was recovered during a study of Graves' ophthalmopathy and Graves' hyperthyroidism. About the study: Prior to any treatment, peripheral blood was collected at the time of initial diagnosis. Study results and caveats: Clonotypes were expanded in thyroid at above 0.001 frequency, and most also appeared in blood.

Amplifying from RNA transcripts, the study obtained TCR beta CDR3 regions. The first-round RT-PCR employed HTBI primers together with the Qiagen OneStep RT-PCR kit. A multiplex PCR was then performed as the second round. Via MiXCR, TCRdb re-called the multiplex PCR reads, giving one row per CDR3 protein. The sample has around 470,000 distinct CDR3 sequences, around an eighth seen once. In its sample, this clonotype was seen many times. Its antigen is not identified. The germline gives CDR1 MNHEY, CDR2 SVGAGI. The CDR3 has 14 residues. Trimming cost V 4 bases and J 5 bases; bases outside gene matches: 8. The diagnosis combined clinical symptoms, thyroxine, TRAb, thyroid ultrasound and orbital computed tomography scans.

The sequenced sample consisted of blood. This chain joins TRBV6-5 and TRBJ2-7, with 7 bases aligning to TRBD1. The sequence was obtained from a woman in her 30s with Graves' ophthalmopathy. The CDR3 region is CASSSGLRGHEQYF. Here the CDR3 DNA reads TGTGCCAGCAGTTCCGGACTGAGGGGGCACGAGCAGTACTTC.